This T cell receptor beta chain was observed in a study of radiotherapy plus CTLA-4 blockade in lung cancer. The CDR3 spans 14 residues. Germline V CDR1 and CDR2: SNHLY, FYNNEI. V was clipped by 8 bases and J by 5 bases; unmatched bases: 9. The protocol was immunoSEQ multiplex PCR, while the TCRdb copy is restricted to in-frame clones and leaves out a portion. Of some 40,000 clones detected, 75% to 85% appear once; the ten largest clones hold around 22%. V is TRBV2 and J is TRBJ2-7; 10 bases are a match to TRBD2. The receptor comes from a human donor with non-small cell lung cancer that progressed on radiotherapy plus ipilimumab. Sample: peripheral blood, taken from a patient treated with radiotherapy plus ipilimumab. The CDR3 sequence: CASSRRLAGDEQYF. CDR3 bases: TGTGCCAGCTCGAGGAGGCTAGCGGGGGACGAGCAGTACTTC. The complete variable domain, with remaining parts taken from reference TRBV2 and TRBJ2-7, reads EPEVTQTPSHQVTQMGQEVILRCVPISNHLYFYWYRQILGQKVEFLVSFYNNEISEKSEIFDDQFSVERPDGSNFTLKIRSTKLEDSAMYFCASSRRLAGDEQYFGPGTRLTVT.